A single sample gave rise to the 22 T cell receptor beta chains below, sequenced in a study of blood T cell repertoires in COVID-19. Generated by immunoSEQ multiplex PCR, the TCRdb table keeps only in-frame clones and is missing some. The table has around 100,000 clones, 89% seen once. Sample: peripheral blood. Receptors originate from an older woman with acute or convalescent COVID-19.

V gene TRBV11-2 combines with J gene TRBJ1-1; D call uncertain. Germline V CDR1 and CDR2: SGHAT, FQNNGV. CDR3 length equals 14 residues. V was clipped by 5 bases and J by 0 bases, with 10 bases between them. The CDR3: CASSPSSVNTEAFF. The CDR3 bases are TGTGCCAGCAGCCCATCCTCAGTGAACACTGAAGCTTTCTTT.

This chain connects TRBV5-8 to TRBJ2-3, with 7 bases lining up with TRBD1. The J segment lost 2 bases and the V segment lost 1 base, leaving 4 bases of the junction unmatched. The CDR3 is 15 amino acids. The V gene's germline CDR1 is SGHTS and CDR2 YDEGEE. The CDR3 bases are TGTGCCAGCAGCTTGACAGGGGCCTTCACAGATACGCAGTATTTT. It specifies CASSLTGAFTDTQYF.

V usage is TRBV9 and J usage is TRBJ2-3; tentative D call: TRBD2 (5 bases). This CDR3 contains 14 residues. The V and J ends lost 0 bases and 0 bases respectively, with 5 bases between them. Per the germline V gene, CDR1 is SGDLS and CDR2 is YYNGEE. The CDR3 is CASSVGGSTDTQYF. In nucleotides, the CDR3 is TGTGCCAGCAGCGTAGGCGGGAGCACAGATACGCAGTATTTT. Filled out from reference TRBV9 and TRBJ2-3, the complete variable domain reads DSGVTQTPKHLITATGQRVTLRCSPRSGDLSVYWYQQSLDQGLQFLIQYYNGEERAKGNILERFSAQQFPDLHSELNLSSLELGDSALYFCASSVGGSTDTQYFGPGTRLTVL.

The CDR3 reads CASSLAGSFEQYF. The CDR3 nucleotides read TGCGCCAGCAGCTTGGCTGGCTCATTCGAGCAGTACTTC. The chain recombines TRBV5-1 with TRBJ2-7; the D is unclear. V lost 0 bases and J lost 6, with 10 bases in between. The CDR3 spans 13 residues. The germline V gene encodes CDR1 SGHRS and CDR2 YFSETQ.

The chain recombines TRBV19 with TRBJ1-1; 10 bases fit TRBD1. The germline V gene encodes CDR1 LNHDA and CDR2 SQIVND (reference sequence). V was clipped by 6 bases and J by 0 bases; unmatched bases: 4. CDR3 length: 15 residues. CDR3 protein: CASRTGGTMNTEAFF. The CDR3 region has the DNA TGTGCCAGTAGGACAGGGGGCACCATGAACACTGAAGCTTTCTTT.

This clone was observed a single time. The chain uses TRBV29-1 and TRBJ1-1; D is undetermined. The CDR3 is 9 residues long. With 7 bases removed from V and 11 bases from J, the gap between germline ends came to 11 bases. Germline-derived CDR1 and CDR2 are SQVTM and ANQGSEA. The CDR3 DNA reads TGCAGCGCCGGTACAGAGGCTTTCTTT. Translating gives CSAGTEAFF.

CDR3 in DNA: TGTGCCAGCAGTGAACGACACCATTCTGGAAACACCATATATTTT. It yields the protein CASSERHHSGNTIYF. The chain employs TRBV6-1 and TRBJ1-3, with unresolved D. Germline lookup yields CDR1 MNHNS and CDR2 SASEGT. The CDR3 is 15 amino acids. V lost 2 bases, J lost 1 base, and 9 bases lay in between.

J is TRBJ1-1 and V is TRBV9; D gene uncertain. This CDR3 has 15 residues. Germline-derived CDR1 and CDR2 are SGDLS and YYNGEE. The ends were cut back, 0 bases at V and 3 bases at J, with 12 bases in the middle. The CDR3 protein is CASSVDTDLYTEAFF. The CDR3 coding sequence is TGTGCCAGCAGCGTAGATACAGACCTATACACTGAAGCTTTCTTT.

As to this clone: This CDR3 is also generated by other DNA sequences in the sample. The rearrangement links TRBV2 to TRBJ1-2; D possibly corresponds to TRBD1 (5 bases). Trimming left V 6 bases short and J 4 bases short, with 9 bases between. The CDR3 spans 12 residues. Germline-derived CDR1 and CDR2 are SNHLY and FYNNEI. The CDR3 DNA follows: TGTGCCAGCAGCCGTGACAGCTATGGCTACACCTTC. It encodes CASSRDSYGYTF.

This rearrangement joins TRBV6-6 to TRBJ2-2; 8 positions agree with TRBD1. V lost 6 bases, J lost 1 base, and 13 bases stayed unmatched. Germline V CDR1 and CDR2: MNHNY, SVGAGI (reference sequence). The CDR3 runs to 18 residues. CDR3 in amino acids: CASRRDPGGVMNTGELFF. Written as DNA, the CDR3 is TGTGCCAGCAGGCGAGACCCAGGGGGCGTGATGAACACCGGGGAGCTGTTTTTT.

The DNA of the CDR3 is TGCGCCAGCAGCTTGGATTATGCGTTGAATGAGCAGTTCTTC. Amino acids: CASSLDYALNEQFF. The chain couples TRBV5-1 to TRBJ2-1, with D hard to call. Deletions cut 0 bases from V and 7 bases from J, with 11 bases between. Per the germline V gene, CDR1 is SGHRS and CDR2 is YFSETQ. CDR3 size: 14 residues. The variable domain in full, with the rest retrieved from reference TRBV5-1 and TRBJ2-1, is KAGVTQTPRYLIKTRGQQVTLSCSPISGHRSVSWYQQTPGQGLQFLFEYFSETQRNKGNFPGRFSGRQFSNSRSEMNVSTLELGDSALYLCASSLDYALNEQFFGPGTRLTVL.

The genes are TRBV5-1 and TRBJ1-4, with a tentative D call TRBD1 (5 bases). CDR3 size: 14 residues. The germline CDR1 and CDR2 sequences are SGHRS and YFSETQ. The V end was cut by 4 bases, the J end by 7 bases, with 14 bases between. DNA of the CDR3: TGCGCCAGCAGCCCCGGGATGGGGGGTGAAAAACTGTTTTTT. This encodes CASSPGMGGEKLFF.

The gene calls are TRBV23-1 and TRBJ1-5; 7 bases fit TRBD1. TRBV23-1 is classed as an ORF, of uncertain function. The CDR3 length is 19 residues. V shed 2 bases, J shed 0 bases, and the junction held 13 bases outside the gene matches. CDR3 loop: CASSQLRLGQQHSNQPQHF. The CDR3 region has the DNA TGCGCCAGCAGTCAACTACGTTTGGGACAGCAACATAGCAATCAGCCCCAGCATTTT.

This sequence joins TRBV5-1 and TRBJ2-1; D is possibly TRBD2 (5 bases). V lost 3 bases and J 6 bases, leaving 19 bases between the germline ends. The CDR3 consists of 16 residues. Germline values: CDR1 SGHRS, CDR2 YFSETQ. The CDR3 sequence: CASSSTGSYRSNEQFF. As DNA, the CDR3 is TGCGCCAGCAGCTCCACGGGGTCCTATCGGAGCAATGAGCAGTTCTTC.

This sequence joins TRBV9 and TRBJ2-1; D is ambiguous. CDR1 SGDLS and CDR2 YYNGEE come from the germline V gene. Trimming took 2 bases from V and 0 from J, leaving 18 bases between them. The CDR3 covers 18 residues. The CDR3 DNA is TGTGCCAGCAGCGTCGGCGACTCTCGCGCCAGCTCCTACAATGAGCAGTTCTTC. Amino acids: CASSVGDSRASSYNEQFF.

CDR3 sequence (DNA): TGCGCCAGCAGCTTGCGGGCGGGAGGGCCGGGCTCCTACAATGAGCAGTTCTTC. It encodes CASSLRAGGPGSYNEQFF. The chain has TRBV5-1 and TRBJ2-1, with 9 bases identical to TRBD2. This CDR3 contains 18 residues. Looked up from germline, CDR1 is SGHRS and CDR2 is YFSETQ. After removal of 1 base from V and 0 bases from J, the junction contained 8 bases not matched to a gene.

The chain has TRBV6-5 and TRBJ2-1; 7 nucleotides line up with TRBD1. The CDR3 loop spans 15 amino acids. Germline V lookup: CDR1 MNHEY, CDR2 SVGAGI. Unmatched junction bases numbered 9, after V lost 6 bases and J lost 4 bases. Here the CDR3 reads CASRHRDSPYNEQFF. For the CDR3, the DNA is TGTGCCAGCAGGCACCGGGACAGCCCTTACAATGAGCAGTTCTTC.

This chain connects TRBV3-1 (or the pseudogene TRBV3-2) to TRBJ2-3; the D gene is possibly TRBD2 (5 bases). Trimming shortened V by 0 bases and J by 0 bases, and 10 bases separated the two germline ends. Germline-derived CDR1 and CDR2 are LGHDT and YNNKEL (reference sequence). This CDR3 has 16 amino acids. The CDR3 reads CASSQDQRPSTDTQYF. The CDR3 DNA sequence: TGTGCCAGCAGCCAAGATCAGCGGCCTAGCACAGATACGCAGTATTTT.

V gene TRBV7-7 combines with J gene TRBJ2-7; the match to TRBD2 covers 7 bases. The CDR3 sequence is 15 residues long. Looked up from germline, CDR1 is SSHAT and CDR2 is FNYEAQ (reference sequence). The CDR3 here is CASSLVGGRLYEQYV. CDR3 nucleotide sequence: TGTGCTAGCAGCTTAGTCGGGGGGAGACTCTACGAGCAGTACGTC.

The chain has TRBV25-1 and TRBJ1-6, with 10 bases that match TRBD1. CDR1 and CDR2 (germline): MGHDK, SYGVNS. The CDR3 totals 16 residues. V gave up 4 bases and J gave up 14 bases; unmatched junction bases: 14. CDR3 in amino acids: CASSGASGTGDNSLHF. The DNA of the CDR3 is TGTGCCAGCAGTGGGGCGTCCGGGACAGGGGATAATTCCCTCCACTTT.

The rearrangement uses TRBV28 and TRBJ2-1, with TRBD2 as a possible D gene (5 bases). Trimming took off 6 bases at V and 14 bases at J, with 14 bases between the two ends. The CDR3 covers 11 residues. In germline, CDR1 is MDHEN, CDR2 SYDVKM. The CDR3 nucleotides read TGTGCCAGCAGCCAAGACTACCGCGAGTTCTTC. Translated: CASSQDYREFF.

In this sample, this clone turned up once. V gene TRBV9 combines with J gene TRBJ2-3, with 10 nucleotides matching TRBD2. V gave up 5 bases and J gave up 1 base; unmatched junction bases: 4. Germline loops: CDR1 SGDLS, CDR2 YYNGEE. The CDR3 consists of 15 residues. CDR3 in amino acids: CASSIAGGGTDTQYF. For the CDR3, the DNA is TGTGCCAGCAGTATAGCGGGAGGAGGCACAGATACGCAGTATTTT.